One and the same sample provided the 13 T cell receptor beta chains below, sequenced in a study of T cells in Graves' hyperthyroidism and ophthalmopathy. The source material, RNA transcripts, was used to amplify TCR beta CDR3 regions. The HTBI primer set served for first-round RT-PCR of the TCR CDR3. Each CDR3 protein gets one entry after TCRdb re-called the multiplex PCR reads with MiXCR. The sample contains hundreds of thousands of distinct CDR3 sequences, less than 20% of which appear only once. The specimen sequenced was blood. These receptor sequences come from a man aged 35-49 years with Graves' ophthalmopathy.

This clonotype was recorded many times. The V and J genes are TRBV6-1 and TRBJ2-1; 14 nucleotides align to TRBD2. J was trimmed by 9 bases and V by 9 bases; bases with no gene match: 7. Germline V gives CDR1 MNHNS, CDR2 SASEGT. The CDR3 extends over 14 amino acids. The CDR3 region is CASMGLAGEVEQFF. The CDR3 DNA follows: TGTGCCAGTATGGGACTAGCGGGAGAGGTTGAGCAGTTCTTC.

The CDR3 DNA sequence: TGTGCCAGTAGAACCGGACAGGGGGCAACGAGCTACACCTTC. Translated, it gives CASRTGQGATSYTF. This chain links TRBV19 with TRBJ1-2; 11 positions agree with TRBD1. Germline CDR1 reads LNHDA; CDR2 reads SQIVND (reference sequence). Germline trimming cut 6 bases from V and 9 bases from J; bases unmatched to any gene: 9. This CDR3 is 14 amino acids long.

This clonotype has a count of ten or more. The chain links TRBV2 to TRBJ2-2; 7 bases agree with TRBD2. Germline trimming cut 7 bases from V and 2 bases from J; bases unmatched to any gene: 7. The CDR3 covers 15 residues. Germline-derived CDR1 and CDR2 are SNHLY and FYNNEI. Written as DNA, the CDR3 is TGTGCCAGCAAATCGGCGGGGGAAAACACCGGGGAGCTGTTTTTT. It yields the protein CASKSAGENTGELFF.

This clonotype was detected a few times. The genes are TRBV20-1 and TRBJ2-4; 7 positions match TRBD2. The V gene's germline CDR1 is DFQATT and CDR2 SNEGSKA (reference sequence). V lost 4 bases to trimming and J lost 4 bases; unmatched junction nucleotides: 7. The CDR3 is made up of 14 amino acids. CDR3 amino acids: CSATTGRGKNIQYF. CDR3 coding DNA: TGCAGTGCTACAACGGGGCGGGGGAAAAACATTCAGTACTTC.

The table lists this clonotype with a few counts. Just one base apart from a much larger clone, this may be a read error. The J gene is TRBJ1-2, the V gene TRBV11-2; tentatively, D is TRBD1 (6 bases). V was cut by 1 base and J by 7 bases, with 10 bases left in between. There are 13 residues in the CDR3. From germline, CDR1 is SGHAT and CDR2 FQNNGV. Here the CDR3 reads CASSLARGGGYTF. The CDR3 DNA sequence: TGTGCCAGCAGCTTAGCCAGGGGCGGTGGCTACACCTTC.

This clonotype was seen a few times. V usage is TRBV6-1 and J usage is TRBJ2-7; the match to TRBD2 covers 8 bases. The CDR3 is 15 residues long. V lost 5 bases, J lost 2 bases, and 8 bases stayed unmatched. Germline V lookup: CDR1 MNHNS, CDR2 SASEGT. CDR3 in DNA: TGTGCCAGCAGTTATCAGCGGGAGCGCACCTACGAGCAGTACTTC. Its protein is CASSYQRERTYEQYF.

This clonotype was found many times. The chain carries TRBV20-1 and TRBJ2-7; D is undetermined. Deletions cut 5 bases from V and 0 bases from J, with 20 bases between. CDR3 length: 16 amino acids. Germline CDR1 is DFQATT and CDR2 is SNEGSKA (reference sequence). The CDR3 DNA reads TGCAGTGCTCTAGACCAAGACCGGCACCACTCCTACGAGCAGTACTTC. It translates to CSALDQDRHHSYEQYF.

This clonotype was found a few times. This chain links TRBV28 with TRBJ2-6; weak D call: TRBD1 (6 bases). Trimming removed 6 bases from V and 0 bases from J, with 9 bases in between. The CDR3 length is 15 residues. The germline V gene has CDR1 MDHEN and CDR2 SYDVKM. The CDR3, as DNA: TGTGCCAGCAGGGGGGCAGGCTCTGGGGCCAACGTCCTGACTTTC. Residues: CASRGAGSGANVLTF. The variable domain in full, completed from reference TRBV28 and TRBJ2-6, reads DVKVTQSSRYLVKRTGEKVFLECVQDMDHENMFWYRQDPGLGLRLIYFSYDVKMKEKGDIPEGYSVSREKKERFSLILESASTNQTSMYLCASRGAGSGANVLTFGAGSRLTVL.

This clonotype appeared once. This rearrangement joins TRBV5-1 to TRBJ2-2; 10 bases match TRBD2. V gave up 0 bases and J gave up 4 bases; unmatched junction bases: 9. This CDR3 is 18 amino acids long. From germline, CDR1 is SGHRS and CDR2 YFSETQ. CDR3 region: CASSLAPSGGLGTGELFF. As DNA, the CDR3 is TGCGCCAGCAGCTTGGCCCCTAGCGGGGGCCTAGGCACCGGGGAGCTGTTTTTT.

This clonotype was seen only a few times. The rearrangement uses TRBV20-1 and TRBJ2-5; TRBD2 might be the D (5 bases). The V and J ends lost 5 bases and 2 bases respectively, with 12 bases between them. Looked up from germline, CDR1 is DFQATT and CDR2 is SNEGSKA (reference sequence). The length of the CDR3 is 13 residues. CDR3 amino acids: CSAEAGMQETQYF. The CDR3 DNA sequence: TGCAGTGCTGAGGCCGGGATGCAAGAGACCCAGTACTTC.

This clonotype has a count of ten or more. The chain uses TRBV30 and TRBJ2-2, with TRBD1 matching over 8 bases. With 3 bases clipped from V and 2 bases from J, the junction kept 5 bases outside the gene matches. The CDR3 loop spans 15 amino acids. Germline CDR1 reads GTSNPN; CDR2 reads SVGIG (reference sequence). The CDR3 nucleotides are TGTGCCTGGAGCTATGGACAGGGCAACACCGGGGAGCTGTTTTTT. Its protein is CAWSYGQGNTGELFF.

This clonotype was recorded many times. This chain connects TRBV27 to TRBJ2-1, with 9 positions matching TRBD2. The germline V gene has CDR1 MNHEY and CDR2 SMNVEV (reference sequence). CDR3 length: 15 amino acids. Germline trimming cut 5 bases from V and 4 bases from J; bases unmatched to any gene: 6. CDR3 sequence: CASSLAGIPYNEQFF. CDR3 in DNA: TGTGCCAGCAGTCTAGCGGGGATACCTTACAATGAGCAGTTCTTC.

This clonotype was counted a few times. V is TRBV7-9 and J is TRBJ2-5; D is uncertain. CDR1 is SEHNR, CDR2 FQNEAQ, per germline (reference sequence). The CDR3 is 15 amino acids. Trimming removed 0 bases at V and 2 bases at J, with 10 bases between. CDR3 nucleotides: TGTGCCAGCAGCTTAGCGATGGGGATACAAGAGACCCAGTACTTC. This codes for CASSLAMGIQETQYF.